This TCR beta chain emerged from a study of T-cell reconstitution after alpha-beta-depleted transplantation in children. Findings and caveats of the study: By about two months after transplant, alpha-beta T cells reportedly arose from several hundred graft clones that had expanded. Surviving recipient T cells and thymic progenitors accounted for the high day-60 TCRbeta diversity observed in some patients. Once a year had passed after transplant, T-cell counts and diversity came mostly from newly produced T cells.

Library preparation (for TCRbeta) was performed with unique molecular identifiers. From the PCR reads, TCRdb called clonotypes with MiXCR, one entry per CDR3 protein. Of 250,000 or so distinct CDR3 sequences in the sample, 6.5% to 10% were seen once. This clonotype was detected many times. Antigen: not known. Losses at the gene ends were 5 bases for V and 2 bases for J; bases not matched to a gene: 7. The length of the CDR3 is 16 residues. The chain links TRBV12-3 or TRBV12-4 to TRBJ2-2, with TRBD1 matching over 8 bases. Sequences were derived from PBMCs, mostly from graft donor cells, sampled 180 days after TCRalphabeta/CD19-depleted stem cell transplant. The sequence was obtained from a male patient younger than 18 who had a stem cell transplant for acute lymphoblastic leukemia, so the T cells may come from the graft donor. The CDR3, as DNA: TGTGCCAGCAGTCCTGGGGACAGGCTTAACACCGGGGAGCTGTTTTTT. This gives the protein CASSPGDRLNTGELFF.